A selection of T cell receptor beta chains follows, all from one sample in a study of response to subunit inactivated influenza vaccine. TCRdb reprocessed the RT-PCR reads with MiXCR, giving one entry per CDR3 protein. The sample records a few hundred thousand distinct CDR3 sequences, about 15% being singletons. The sample consisted of PBMCs from blood, taken less than 13 days after vaccination. Source of these receptors: a man in his fifties or sixties who received an inactivated influenza vaccine. CDR3s include the opening cysteine and the closing phenylalanine or tryptophan. The D gene is left open where the match is weak. Clone size is not always given. Where it is, it says once, few, many or a class for expanded clones.

TRBJ2-7 | - | TRBV6-5 | - | CASSYLSGAGEQYF | TGTGCCAGCAGTTACTTGTCAGGGGCTGGCGAGCAGTACTTC
TRBJ1-2 | TRBD1 | TRBV18 | few | CASSPRTGGGDYGYTF | TGTGCCAGCTCACCAAGGACAGGGGGCGGCGACTATGGCTACACCTTC
TRBJ2-1 | - | TRBV5-4 | - | CASSALRDNEQFF | TGTGCCAGCAGCGCACTGAGGGACAATGAGCAGTTCTTC
TRBJ2-1 | TRBD2 | TRBV20-1 | - | CSARDPSGAYNEQFF | TGCAGTGCTAGAGATCCTAGCGGGGCGTACAATGAGCAGTTCTTC
TRBJ2-1 | - | TRBV3-1 | - | CASSQDPAPASSYIEQFF | TGTGCCAGCAGCCAAGATCCGGCCCCCGCGAGCTCCTACATTGAGCAGTTCTTC
TRBJ2-7 | - | TRBV28 | many | CASGRGYEQYF | TGTGCCAGCGGCAGGGGTTACGAGCAGTACTTC
TRBJ2-7 | - | TRBV11-2 | many | CASSLGEGTYEQYF | TGTGCCAGCAGTTTGGGAGAGGGCACCTACGAGCAGTACTTC
TRBJ2-5 | - | TRBV5-1 | - | CASSVNRDQYF | TGCGCCAGCAGCGTGAACAGGGACCAGTACTTC
TRBJ2-3 | TRBD1 | TRBV12-3/TRBV12-4 | - | CASSLEGAPGDTQYF | TGTGCCAGCAGTTTAGAGGGGGCGCCCGGAGATACGCAGTATTTT
TRBJ2-1 | TRBD2 | TRBV12-3/TRBV12-4 | many | CASSLGSSGNNEQFF | TGTGCCAGCAGTTTAGGGTCTAGCGGGAACAATGAGCAGTTCTTC
TRBJ1-1 | TRBD1 | TRBV18 | - | CASSPPGQGWGTEAFF | TGTGCCAGCTCACCACCGGGACAGGGTTGGGGTACTGAAGCTTTCTTT
TRBJ1-3 | - | TRBV28 | - | CASSYRRRRGNTIYF | TGTGCCAGCAGTTACAGGCGCCGACGAGGAAACACCATATATTTT
TRBJ2-7 | TRBD2 | TRBV29-1 | few | CSVDILAGAEQYF | TGCAGCGTTGATATACTAGCGGGAGCCGAGCAGTACTTC
TRBJ2-5 | - | TRBV7-8 | - | CASSHRWEETQYF | TGTGCCAGCAGCCACCGGTGGGAAGAGACCCAGTACTTC
TRBJ2-7 | - | TRBV19 | - | CASRSTSPWGYEQYF | TGTGCCAGTAGATCCACTTCGCCATGGGGCTACGAGCAGTACTTC
TRBJ2-7 | - | TRBV20-1 | - | CSARAVAYEQYF | TGCAGTGCTAGAGCGGTTGCATACGAGCAGTACTTC
TRBJ2-7 | - | TRBV6-2/TRBV6-3 | few | CASSYGPTYEQYF | TGTGCCAGCAGTTACGGACCCACCTACGAGCAGTACTTC
TRBJ1-1 | - | TRBV12-3/TRBV12-4 | few | CASSPTGNGEAFF | TGTGCCAGCAGTCCTACAGGAAATGGGGAAGCTTTCTTT
TRBJ2-1 | TRBD2 | TRBV20-1 | few | CSALRASGVNNEQFF | TGCAGTGCTCTACGCGCTAGCGGAGTTAACAATGAGCAGTTCTTC
TRBJ1-1 | - | TRBV5-1 | - | CASSFTSETEAFF | TGCGCCAGCAGCTTTACCTCGGAGACTGAAGCTTTCTTT
TRBJ2-1 | - | TRBV12-3/TRBV12-4 | few | CASSLAGGAHEQFF | TGTGCCAGCAGTTTAGCGGGGGGGGCGCATGAGCAGTTCTTC
TRBJ1-2 | - | TRBV5-1 | few | CASSLDGDVGYGYTF | TGCGCCAGCAGCTTGGACGGGGATGTGGGCTATGGCTACACCTTC
TRBJ1-1 | - | TRBV15 | few | CATSRAEVANTEAFF | TGTGCCACCAGCAGAGCGGAGGTGGCAAACACTGAAGCTTTCTTT
TRBJ2-1 | TRBD2 | TRBV7-8 | few | CASSMTSGGNNEQFF | TGTGCCAGCAGCATGACTAGCGGGGGAAACAATGAGCAGTTCTTC
TRBJ2-7 | - | TRBV12-3/TRBV12-4 | - | CASSHRVPSYEQYF | TGTGCCAGCAGCCACAGGGTACCAAGCTACGAGCAGTACTTC
TRBJ2-5 | TRBD2 | TRBV2 | many | CASSTSGTSGDQETQYF | TGTGCCAGCAGTACCTCCGGGACTAGCGGGGATCAAGAGACCCAGTACTTC